This is a list of T cell receptor beta chains from one sample in a study of blood T cell repertoires in COVID-19. Libraries were prepared by immunoSEQ multiplex PCR; TCRdb keeps only in-frame clonotypes and omits some of them. Among 250,000 or so clones listed, roughly 85% were seen once. The sequenced sample was PBMCs or T cells enriched from blood (not recorded which). All receptors derive from a woman between 45 and 65 years old who had been exposed to COVID-19. CDR3s include the opening cysteine and the closing phenylalanine or tryptophan. Fields, in order: D gene, clone size, V gene, J gene, CDR3 protein, CDR3 DNA. D genes are given only for firm matches. Rows give clone size only sometimes, using once, few, many, or a class for an expanded clone.

>TRBD1|.|TRBV28|TRBJ2-5
CATQGGKETQYF
TGTGCCACACAGGGGGGTAAAGAGACCCAGTACTTC
>TRBD2|.|TRBV6-2/TRBV6-3|TRBJ2-5
CASSFTFSGGEQETQYF
TGTGCCAGCAGTTTTACCTTTAGCGGGGGGGAGCAAGAGACCCAGTACTTC
>TRBD2|few|TRBV13|TRBJ2-1
CASSFGSGGSSSYNEQFF
TGTGCCAGCAGCTTCGGGAGCGGGGGGTCCAGCTCCTACAATGAGCAGTTCTTC
>.|.|TRBV2|TRBJ2-6
CASSGEHGANVLTF
TGTGCCAGCAGTGGGGAGCATGGGGCCAACGTCCTGACTTTC
>TRBD1|once|TRBV7-9|TRBJ2-7
CASSSGTASEQYF
TGTGCCAGCAGCTCCGGGACAGCCTCCGAGCAGTACTTC
>TRBD1|.|TRBV6-2/TRBV6-3|TRBJ1-2
CASSRGRDRSYGYTF
TGTGCCAGCAGTCGAGGGAGGGACAGGTCCTATGGCTACACCTTC
>.|few|TRBV20-1|TRBJ2-3
CSASGTDTQYF
TGCAGTGCTAGCGGCACAGATACGCAGTATTTT
>.|.|TRBV19|TRBJ2-2
CASSIDSYTGELFF
TGTGCCAGTAGTATAGATTCGTACACCGGGGAGCTGTTTTTT
>TRBD2|.|TRBV7-2|TRBJ2-2
CASSLNGGSNTGELFF
TGTGCCAGCAGCTTAAACGGGGGGTCGAACACCGGGGAGCTGTTTTTT
>.|.|TRBV5-1|TRBJ1-3
CASSLGVSGNTIYF
TGCGCCAGCAGCTTGGGCGTATCCGGAAACACCATATATTTT
>.|.|TRBV7-8|TRBJ2-7
CASSFGGTSGEQYF
TGTGCCAGCAGCTTTGGGGGGACCTCGGGCGAGCAGTACTTC
>.|.|TRBV28|TRBJ1-1
CASSLNTRGTAFF
TGTGCCAGCAGTTTAAATACGAGAGGAACAGCTTTCTTT
>TRBD1|.|TRBV5-4|TRBJ1-6
CASSLRDRGFSPLHF
TGTGCCAGCAGCTTACGGGACAGGGGGTTTTCACCCCTCCACTTT
>.|.|TRBV6-5|TRBJ1-2
CASRGQGSPYGYTF
TGTGCCAGCAGGGGGCAGGGTTCTCCTTATGGCTACACCTTC
>TRBD2|.|TRBV18|TRBJ2-3
CASSHLAGAGMSTDTQYF
TGTGCCAGCTCACATCTAGCCGGAGCGGGGATGAGCACAGATACGCAGTATTTT
>.|.|TRBV29-1|TRBJ2-2
CSVKEVPGELFF
TGCAGCGTTAAGGAGGTCCCCGGGGAGCTGTTTTTT
>.|.|TRBV10-2|TRBJ1-6
CASSESKGGRGTPLHF
TGCGCCAGCAGTGAGTCGAAAGGAGGGAGAGGAACACCCCTCCACTTT
>.|.|TRBV7-9|TRBJ1-3
CASSLRTQSASGNTIYF
TGTGCCAGCAGCTTAAGGACACAGTCAGCTTCTGGAAACACCATATATTTT
>.|.|TRBV28|TRBJ1-1
CASTPPRLGLWAGTEAFF
TGTGCCAGCACCCCCCCCCGTCTAGGGTTATGGGCGGGCACTGAAGCTTTCTTT
>.|.|TRBV3-1/TRBV3-2|TRBJ1-2
CASSQADRLYGYTF
TGTGCCAGCAGCCAAGCCGACAGACTCTATGGCTACACCTTC
>TRBD1|.|TRBV19|TRBJ1-2
CASSSDRENYGYTF
TGTGCCAGTAGTTCCGACAGGGAAAACTATGGCTACACCTTC
>.|.|TRBV6-5|TRBJ2-5
CATLREGRETQYF
TGTGCCACCCTTCGGGAAGGGCGGGAGACCCAGTACTTC
>.|.|TRBV15|TRBJ2-1
CATSRDPGNNEQFF
TGTGCCACCAGCAGAGATCCGGGGAACAATGAGCAGTTCTTC
>TRBD1|.|TRBV27|TRBJ1-5
CASSSTGTGLYQPQHF
TGTGCCAGCAGCTCTACCGGGACAGGGCTATATCAGCCCCAGCATTTT
>.|.|TRBV7-2|TRBJ1-5
CASSLEGQSRQPQHF
TGTGCCAGCAGCTTAGAAGGACAGAGTCGGCAGCCCCAGCATTTT
>.|.|TRBV6-4|TRBJ1-1
CASSAAPGANTEAFF
TGTGCCAGCAGCGCCGCGCCAGGGGCGAACACTGAAGCTTTCTTT
>TRBD1|.|TRBV27|TRBJ1-2
CASSSQTGLDYGYTF
TGTGCCAGCAGTTCCCAGACAGGGTTGGACTATGGCTACACCTTC
>.|.|TRBV27|TRBJ1-6
CASSYHYSPLHF
TGTGCCAGCAGTTATCATTATTCACCCCTCCACTTT
>.|.|TRBV10-3|TRBJ1-1
CAISDEGMWVAFF
TGTGCCATCAGTGACGAGGGTATGTGGGTAGCTTTCTTT
>TRBD1|.|TRBV2|TRBJ1-2
CASRGQGRYGYTF
TGTGCCAGCAGAGGACAGGGGAGGTATGGCTACACCTTC
>.|.|TRBV10-2|TRBJ1-1
CASSEFPMVGGAFF
TGCGCCAGCAGTGAATTTCCTATGGTAGGGGGAGCTTTCTTT
>.|.|TRBV7-9|TRBJ2-5
CASSWDNQETQYF
TGTGCCAGCAGCTGGGACAACCAAGAGACCCAGTACTTC
>TRBD1|.|TRBV4-3|TRBJ2-7
CASSQSPPGQGAHEQYF
TGCGCCAGCAGCCAATCTCCGCCGGGACAGGGGGCCCACGAGCAGTACTTC
>.|.|TRBV19|TRBJ2-7
CASSIGGLGTYEQYF
TGTGCCAGTAGTATAGGGGGGCTCGGCACCTACGAGCAGTACTTC
>.|.|TRBV10-3|TRBJ2-7
CAISDRRDYEQYF
TGTGCCATCAGTGACCGGAGGGACTACGAGCAGTACTTC
>TRBD1|.|TRBV5-1|TRBJ1-2
CASSPGVIQGGSYGYTF
TGCGCCAGCAGCCCCGGGGTGATACAGGGGGGCTCCTATGGCTACACCTTC
>.|.|TRBV21-1|TRBJ1-3
CASSKQGASGNTIYF
TGTGCCAGCAGCAAACAGGGGGCATCTGGAAACACCATATATTTT
>TRBD1|.|TRBV6-1|TRBJ2-7
CASSVGYRGTGTGEQYF
TGTGCCAGCAGTGTCGGATATAGAGGGACAGGGACGGGCGAGCAGTACTTC
>.|.|TRBV4-3|TRBJ2-1
CASSQDLRDNEQFF
TGCGCCAGCAGCCAAGATCTGCGAGACAATGAGCAGTTCTTC
>TRBD1|.|TRBV29-1|TRBJ1-2
CSIADRGGYGYTF
TGCAGCATTGCTGACAGGGGTGGCTATGGCTACACCTTC
>TRBD1|.|TRBV24-1|TRBJ1-5
CATSDCPETGGGNQPQHF
TGTGCCACCAGTGACTGCCCCGAGACAGGGGGCGGCAATCAGCCCCAGCATTTT
>.|.|TRBV7-9|TRBJ2-2
CASSLQGYGELFF
TGTGCCAGCAGCTTACAGGGGTACGGGGAGCTGTTTTTT
>TRBD1|.|TRBV3-1/TRBV3-2|TRBJ2-7
CASSHGPGDRSSYEQYF
TGTGCCAGCAGCCACGGCCCTGGGGACAGGAGCTCCTACGAGCAGTACTTC
>.|.|TRBV5-1|TRBJ1-2
CASSPTGHYGYTF
TGCGCCAGCAGCCCAACAGGGCACTATGGCTACACCTTC
>TRBD1|.|TRBV7-3|TRBJ1-1
CASSLLPGQGRPFF
TGTGCCAGCAGCTTGCTACCGGGACAGGGTCGACCTTTCTTT
>.|few|TRBV10-3|TRBJ1-2
CAISDRTNYGYTF
TGTGCCATCTCGGACAGAACTAACTATGGCTACACCTTC